Each of the 12 T cell receptor beta chains below was sequenced from the same sample in a study of T-cell memory formation after mild COVID-19. TCRdb called the 5' RACE reads again in MiXCR, with one record for every CDR3 protein. Of 580,000 or so distinct CDR3 sequences in the sample, around 15% were seen once. Input material: PBMCs or a T cell subset sorted from them (not recorded which). The receptors were gathered from an adult woman who had mild COVID-19 (a few samples of this study predate the infection). Cell type and time point are not known.

At least ten counts were recorded for this clonotype. The chain carries TRBV7-8 and TRBJ2-2; 10 bases are shared with TRBD2. CDR3 length: 15 residues. In germline, CDR1 is SGHVS, CDR2 FQNEAQ. V was pared by 5 bases and J by 6 bases, with 6 bases of the junction left unmatched. CDR3 in amino acids: CASSAPSGSAGELFF. The CDR3 region has the DNA TGTGCCAGCAGCGCCCCTAGCGGGAGTGCCGGGGAGCTGTTTTTT.

This clonotype is medium-sized within its sample. J is TRBJ2-1 and V is TRBV5-1; D remains unclear. The CDR3 extends over 14 amino acids. The V gene lost 0 bases and the J gene lost 6 bases, with 10 bases spanning the gap. CDR1 and CDR2 (germline): SGHRS, YFSETQ. CDR3 DNA: TGCGCCAGCAGCTTGGGACCCGACGGCAATGAGCAGTTCTTC. Translation: CASSLGPDGNEQFF. Variable domain in full (rest from reference TRBV5-1 and TRBJ2-1): KAGVTQTPRYLIKTRGQQVTLSCSPISGHRSVSWYQQTPGQGLQFLFEYFSETQRNKGNFPGRFSGRQFSNSRSEMNVSTLELGDSALYLCASSLGPDGNEQFFGPGTRLTVL.

V gene TRBV5-1 combines with J gene TRBJ1-1; 8 nucleotides align to TRBD1. The CDR3 has 17 amino acids. CDR1 and CDR2 from the germline V gene are SGHRS and YFSETQ. Unmatched junction bases numbered 11, after V lost 3 bases and J lost 1 base. The CDR3 DNA reads as TGCGCCAGCAGCTCCACAGGACAGGGCCGTAGGAACACTGAAGCTTTCTTT. Protein: CASSSTGQGRRNTEAFF.

This clonotype has only a few counts. V gene TRBV7-2 combines with J gene TRBJ2-1; D assignment may be TRBD1 or TRBD2 (5 bases each). The CDR3 has 17 residues. Germline assignment: CDR1 SGHTA and CDR2 FQGNSA. V gave up 0 bases and J gave up 4 bases, with 16 bases separating them. The CDR3, as DNA: TGTGCCAGCAGCTTAGCGCTCCAGGGAGACTCATACAATGAGCAGTTCTTC. Amino acid sequence: CASSLALQGDSYNEQFF.

There are a few counts of this clonotype. The rearrangement links TRBV9 to TRBJ2-7, with D possibly matching TRBD2 (5 bases). The CDR3 loop spans 15 amino acids. V shed 0 bases and J shed 0 bases, with 10 bases lying between them. Germline V gives CDR1 SGDLS, CDR2 YYNGEE. CDR3 in DNA: TGTGCCAGCAGCGTAGGTGGACTCCTCTCCTACGAGCAGTACTTC. Residues: CASSVGGLLSYEQYF.

The rearrangement uses TRBV7-9 and TRBJ2-3; 14 bases agree with TRBD2. After removal of 4 bases from V and 6 bases from J, the junction contained 15 bases not matched to a gene. The V gene's germline CDR1 is SEHNR and CDR2 FQNEAQ (reference sequence). CDR3 size: 19 residues. The CDR3 region is CASSSGTSGRFRTSDTQYF. CDR3 coding DNA: TGTGCCAGCAGCTCCGGGACTAGCGGGAGATTTCGGACATCGGATACGCAGTATTTT.

The gene calls are TRBV3-1 and TRBJ1-4; D not certain. This CDR3 contains 13 residues. V was shortened by 1 base and J by 7 bases, with 7 bases between the two germline ends. The germline V gene encodes CDR1 LGHDT and CDR2 YNNKEL (reference sequence). The chain's CDR3 is CASSQVVFEKLFF. DNA for the CDR3: TGTGCCAGCAGCCAAGTGGTCTTTGAAAAACTGTTTTTT.

The sample holds one count of this clonotype. The genes are TRBV11-3 and TRBJ2-2; tentatively, D is TRBD2 (6 bases). V lost 8 bases to trimming and J lost 10 bases, with 20 bases between them. This CDR3 spans 14 amino acids. Germline V gene sequence: CDR1 SGHNT, CDR2 YENEEA. CDR3 sequence: CASGLLERAVELFF. For the CDR3, the DNA is TGTGCCAGCGGTTTACTAGAGCGGGCCGTGGAGCTGTTTTTT.

This clonotype showed up just a few times. The V gene is TRBV7-2, the J gene TRBJ1-5; possibly TRBD1 for D (6 bases). The V end was cut by 5 bases, the J end by 5 bases, with 10 bases between. This CDR3 spans 13 amino acids. Germline loops: CDR1 SGHTA, CDR2 FQGNSA. CDR3 in DNA: TGTGCCAGCAGCCGGACAGTGGATCAGCCCCAGCATTTT. Translated, it gives CASSRTVDQPQHF.

The gene calls are TRBV6-6 and TRBJ1-5; no firm D call. Looked up from germline, CDR1 is MNHNY and CDR2 is SVGAGI (reference sequence). The CDR3 has 14 amino acids. Trimming left V 4 bases short and J 2 bases short, with 9 bases between. This CDR3 reads CASSWGAGNQPQHF. CDR3 sequence (DNA): TGTGCCAGCAGTTGGGGAGCGGGCAATCAGCCCCAGCATTTT.

This clonotype was seen a handful of times. V gene TRBV12-3 or TRBV12-4 combines with J gene TRBJ1-2; TRBD1 matches at 9 bases. Trimming took 7 bases from V and 8 from J; bases not matched to a gene: 5. The CDR3 has 12 residues. The CDR3 loop is CASKRDREGYTF. Written as DNA, the CDR3 is TGTGCCAGCAAAAGGGACAGGGAAGGCTACACCTTC.

This clonotype has more than one count but fewer than ten. This rearrangement joins TRBV4-3 to TRBJ2-7; 9 bases line up with TRBD1. J gave up 5 bases and V 4 bases, and 9 bases lay outside the gene matches. Germline assignment: CDR1 LGHNA and CDR2 YSLEER. The CDR3 has 15 amino acids. CDR3 loop: CASSLNRDRVDEQYF. As DNA, the CDR3 is TGCGCCAGCAGCCTGAACAGGGACAGGGTGGACGAGCAGTACTTC.